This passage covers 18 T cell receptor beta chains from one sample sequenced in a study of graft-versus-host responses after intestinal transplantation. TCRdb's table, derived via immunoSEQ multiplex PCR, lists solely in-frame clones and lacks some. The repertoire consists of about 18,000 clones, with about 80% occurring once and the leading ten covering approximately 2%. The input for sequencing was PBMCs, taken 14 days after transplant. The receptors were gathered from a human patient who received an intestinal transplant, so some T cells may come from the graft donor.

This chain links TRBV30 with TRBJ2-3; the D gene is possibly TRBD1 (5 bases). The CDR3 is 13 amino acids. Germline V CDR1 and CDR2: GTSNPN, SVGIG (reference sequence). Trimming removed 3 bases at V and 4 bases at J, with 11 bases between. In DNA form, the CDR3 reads TGTGCCTGGAGGACGATGGGGCCAGATACGCAGTATTTT. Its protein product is CAWRTMGPDTQYF.

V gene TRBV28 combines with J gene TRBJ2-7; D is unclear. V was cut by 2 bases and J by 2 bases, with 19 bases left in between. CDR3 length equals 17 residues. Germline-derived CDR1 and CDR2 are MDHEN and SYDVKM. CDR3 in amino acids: CASSLGWLRNSAYEQYF. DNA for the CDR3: TGTGCCAGCAGTTTAGGGTGGCTGCGGAATTCCGCCTACGAGCAGTACTTC.

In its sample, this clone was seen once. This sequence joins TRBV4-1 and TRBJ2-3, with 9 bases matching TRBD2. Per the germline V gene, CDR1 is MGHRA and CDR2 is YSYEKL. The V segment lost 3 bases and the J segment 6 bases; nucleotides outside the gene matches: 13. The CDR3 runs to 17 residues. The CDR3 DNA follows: TGCGCCAGCAGCCAGCCGGGGGGCGGGAGGGCCGGCGATACGCAGTATTTT. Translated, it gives CASSQPGGGRAGDTQYF.

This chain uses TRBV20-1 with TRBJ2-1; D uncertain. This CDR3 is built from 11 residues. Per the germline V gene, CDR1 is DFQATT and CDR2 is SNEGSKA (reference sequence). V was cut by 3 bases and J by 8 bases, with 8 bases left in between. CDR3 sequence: CSASLGDEQFF. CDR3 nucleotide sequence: TGCAGTGCTAGCCTGGGCGATGAGCAGTTCTTC.

CDR3: CASSPIGGLAKNIQYF. The CDR3 DNA reads TGTGCCAGCAGCCCAATCGGGGGATTAGCCAAAAACATTCAGTACTTC. The chain links TRBV27 to TRBJ2-4; the D gene is possibly TRBD2 (6 bases). This CDR3 is 16 amino acids long. The ends were cut back, 6 bases at V and 0 bases at J, with 15 bases in the middle. CDR1 MNHEY and CDR2 SMNVEV come from the germline V gene (reference sequence).

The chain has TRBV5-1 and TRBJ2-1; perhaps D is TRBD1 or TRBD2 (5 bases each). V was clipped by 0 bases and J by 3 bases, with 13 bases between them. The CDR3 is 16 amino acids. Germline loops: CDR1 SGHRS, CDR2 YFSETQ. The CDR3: CASSLEETADYNEQFF. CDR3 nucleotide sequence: TGCGCCAGCAGCTTGGAAGAGACAGCGGACTACAATGAGCAGTTCTTC. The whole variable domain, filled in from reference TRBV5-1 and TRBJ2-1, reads KAGVTQTPRYLIKTRGQQVTLSCSPISGHRSVSWYQQTPGQGLQFLFEYFSETQRNKGNFPGRFSGRQFSNSRSEMNVSTLELGDSALYLCASSLEETADYNEQFFGPGTRLTVL.

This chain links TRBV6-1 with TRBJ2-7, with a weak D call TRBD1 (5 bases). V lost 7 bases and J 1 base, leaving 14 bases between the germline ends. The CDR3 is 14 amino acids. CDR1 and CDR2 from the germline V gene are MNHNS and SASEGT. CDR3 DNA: TGTGCCAGCACTCTGGACACCGGGTCCTACGAGCAGTACTTC. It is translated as CASTLDTGSYEQYF.

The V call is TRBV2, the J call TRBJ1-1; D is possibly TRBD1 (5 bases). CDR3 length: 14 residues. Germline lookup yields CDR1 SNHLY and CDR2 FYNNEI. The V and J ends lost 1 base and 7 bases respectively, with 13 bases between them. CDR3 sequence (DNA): TGTGCCAGCAGTGAAGATACCCCAGGGCTTGAAGCTTTCTTT. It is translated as CASSEDTPGLEAFF.

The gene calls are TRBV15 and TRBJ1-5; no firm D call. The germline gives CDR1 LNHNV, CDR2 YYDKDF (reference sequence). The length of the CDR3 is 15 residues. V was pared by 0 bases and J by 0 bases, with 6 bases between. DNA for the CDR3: TGTGCCACCAGCAGAGATAGATATAGCAATCAGCCCCAGCATTTT. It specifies CATSRDRYSNQPQHF.

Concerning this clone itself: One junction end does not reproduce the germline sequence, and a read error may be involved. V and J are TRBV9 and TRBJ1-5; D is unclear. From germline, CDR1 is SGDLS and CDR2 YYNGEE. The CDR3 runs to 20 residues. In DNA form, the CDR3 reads TGTGCCATCAGCTTCTCCCCCCCTAGGCAGCCTGGTAAAAGCAATCAGCCCCAGCATTTT. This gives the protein CAISFSPPRQPGKSNQPQHF.

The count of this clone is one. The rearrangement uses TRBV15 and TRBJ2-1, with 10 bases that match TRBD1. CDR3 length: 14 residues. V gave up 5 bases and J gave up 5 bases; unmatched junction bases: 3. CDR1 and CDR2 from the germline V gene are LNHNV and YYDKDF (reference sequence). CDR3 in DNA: TGTGCCACCAGCCCGGGGACAGGGGACAATGAGCAGTTCTTC. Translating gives CATSPGTGDNEQFF.

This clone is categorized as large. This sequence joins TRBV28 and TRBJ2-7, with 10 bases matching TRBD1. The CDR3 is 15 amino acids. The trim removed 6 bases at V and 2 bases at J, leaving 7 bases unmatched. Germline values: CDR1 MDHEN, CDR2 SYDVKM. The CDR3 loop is CASSIGDRGPYEQYF. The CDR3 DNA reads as TGTGCCAGCAGCATAGGGGACAGGGGCCCCTACGAGCAGTACTTC.

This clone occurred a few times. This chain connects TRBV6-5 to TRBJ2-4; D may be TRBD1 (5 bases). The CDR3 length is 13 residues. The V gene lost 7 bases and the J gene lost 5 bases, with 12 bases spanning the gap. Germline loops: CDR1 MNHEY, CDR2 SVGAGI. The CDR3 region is CASTPDTQNIQYF. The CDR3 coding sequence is TGTGCCAGCACTCCGGACACTCAAAACATTCAGTACTTC.

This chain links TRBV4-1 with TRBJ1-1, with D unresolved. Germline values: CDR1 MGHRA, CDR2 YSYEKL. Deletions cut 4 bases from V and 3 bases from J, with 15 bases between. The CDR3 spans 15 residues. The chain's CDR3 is CASSPYGDGDTEAFF. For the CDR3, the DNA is TGCGCCAGCAGCCCTTACGGGGATGGGGACACTGAAGCTTTCTTT.

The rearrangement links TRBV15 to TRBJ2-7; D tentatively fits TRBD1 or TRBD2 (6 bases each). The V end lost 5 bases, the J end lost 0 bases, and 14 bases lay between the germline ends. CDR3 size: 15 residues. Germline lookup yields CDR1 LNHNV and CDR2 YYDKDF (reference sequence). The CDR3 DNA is TGTGCCACCAGCGGTGGAACGGGGGCCTCCTACGAGCAGTACTTC. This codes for CATSGGTGASYEQYF.

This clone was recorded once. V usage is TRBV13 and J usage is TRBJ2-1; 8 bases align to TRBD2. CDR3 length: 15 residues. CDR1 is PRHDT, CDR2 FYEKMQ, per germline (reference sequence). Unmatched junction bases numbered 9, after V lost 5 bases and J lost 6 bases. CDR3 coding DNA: TGTGCCAGCAGCCCCCCCGTAGCGGGATTCAATGAGCAGTTCTTC. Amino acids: CASSPPVAGFNEQFF.

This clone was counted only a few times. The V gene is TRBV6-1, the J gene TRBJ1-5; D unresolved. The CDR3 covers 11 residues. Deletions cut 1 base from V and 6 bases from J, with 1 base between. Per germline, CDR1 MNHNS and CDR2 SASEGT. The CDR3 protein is CASSEVQPQHF. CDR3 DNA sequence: TGTGCCAGCAGTGAAGTTCAGCCCCAGCATTTT.

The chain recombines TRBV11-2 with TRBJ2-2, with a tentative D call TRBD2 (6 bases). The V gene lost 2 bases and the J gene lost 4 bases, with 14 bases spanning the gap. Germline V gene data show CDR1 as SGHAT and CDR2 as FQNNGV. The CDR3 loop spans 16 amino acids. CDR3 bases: TGTGCCAGCAGCTTAAAGGCTTTGCGGGGCACCGGGGAGCTGTTTTTT. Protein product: CASSLKALRGTGELFF.